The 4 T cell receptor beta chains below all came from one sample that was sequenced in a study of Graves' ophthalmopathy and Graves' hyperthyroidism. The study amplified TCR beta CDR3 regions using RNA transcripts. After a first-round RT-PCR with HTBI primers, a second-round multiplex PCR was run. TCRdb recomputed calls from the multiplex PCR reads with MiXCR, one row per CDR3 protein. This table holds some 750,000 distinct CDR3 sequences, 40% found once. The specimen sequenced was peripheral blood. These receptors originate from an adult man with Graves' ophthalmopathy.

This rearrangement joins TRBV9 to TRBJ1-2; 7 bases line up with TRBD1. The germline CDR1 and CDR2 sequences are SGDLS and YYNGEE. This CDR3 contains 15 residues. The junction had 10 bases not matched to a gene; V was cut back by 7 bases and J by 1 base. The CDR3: CASAPGQGDNYGYTF. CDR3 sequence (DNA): TGTGCCAGCGCCCCGGGGCAGGGGGATAACTATGGCTACACCTTC.

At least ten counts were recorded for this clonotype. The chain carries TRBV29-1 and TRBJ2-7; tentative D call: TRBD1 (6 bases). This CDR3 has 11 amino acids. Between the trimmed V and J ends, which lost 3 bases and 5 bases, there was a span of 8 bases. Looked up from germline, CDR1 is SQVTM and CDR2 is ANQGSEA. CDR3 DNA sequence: TGCAGCGTTGAGTCAGGGGACGAGCAGTACTTC. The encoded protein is CSVESGDEQYF.

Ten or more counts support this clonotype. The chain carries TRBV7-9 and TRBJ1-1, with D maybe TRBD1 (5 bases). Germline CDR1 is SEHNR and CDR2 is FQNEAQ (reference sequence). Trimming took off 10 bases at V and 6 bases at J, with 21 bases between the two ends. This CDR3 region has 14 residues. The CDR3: CAIPIWGEGAEAFF. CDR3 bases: TGTGCCATCCCTATATGGGGGGAAGGCGCTGAAGCTTTCTTT.

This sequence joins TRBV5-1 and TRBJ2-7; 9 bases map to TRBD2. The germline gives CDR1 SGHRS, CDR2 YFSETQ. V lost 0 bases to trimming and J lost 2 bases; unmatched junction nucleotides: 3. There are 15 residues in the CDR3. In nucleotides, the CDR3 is TGCGCCAGCAGCTTGGAGACTAGCGGTCCCTACGAGCAGTACTTC. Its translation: CASSLETSGPYEQYF.